These T cell receptor beta chains were read from a single sample in a study of cytomegalovirus exposure and HLA in healthy donors. This table comes from immunoSEQ multiplex PCR, and its TCRdb copy is limited to in-frame clones, with some not included. The sample contains under 150,000 clones, 82% of which appear only once. Input material: PBMCs. Receptor source: a male donor in good health and CMV-seronegative. CDR3s include the opening cysteine and the closing phenylalanine or tryptophan. Fields, in order: D gene, clone size, CDR3 length, J gene, V gene, CDR3 protein, CDR3 DNA. A D gene is named only where the DNA matches it firmly. Only some rows state a clone size, as once, few, many or a class for expanded clones.

TRBD1 few 14 TRBJ1-2 TRBV13 CASSLEGGASPHTF TGTGCCAGCAGCTTAGAAGGGGGCGCTTCCCCCCACACCTTC
TRBD2 once 17 TRBJ2-2 TRBV7-9 CSSSSFPTSGITGELFF TGTTCCAGCAGCTCCTTCCCGACTAGCGGGATCACCGGGGAGCTGTTTTTT
TRBD2 NA 12 TRBJ2-7 TRBV6-6 CASSTTSHEQYF TGTGCCAGCAGTACGACTAGCCACGAGCAGTACTTC
TRBD2 few 15 TRBJ2-1 TRBV30 CAWTSGAGGYNEQFF TGTGCCTGGACCTCTGGGGCGGGAGGCTACAATGAGCAGTTCTTC
NA NA 14 TRBJ1-4 TRBV5-1 CASSLGGEREKLFF TGCGCCAGCAGCTTGGGCGGGGAACGCGAAAAACTGTTTTTT
NA NA 14 TRBJ1-5 TRBV5-6 CASSPGRGNQPQHF TGTGCCAGCAGCCCCGGACGGGGTAATCAGCCCCAGCATTTT
NA NA 14 TRBJ2-7 TRBV7-8 CASSLTPPRGEQYF TGTGCCAGCAGCCTAACCCCCCCAAGGGGCGAGCAGTACTTC
NA NA 15 TRBJ1-5 TRBV30 CAWNPRTVSNQPQHF TGTGCCTGGAACCCAAGGACAGTTAGCAATCAGCCCCAGCATTTT
NA NA 14 TRBJ1-4 TRBV5-4 CASSLGGANEKLFF TGTGCCAGCAGCTTGGGGGGAGCAAATGAAAAACTGTTTTTT
TRBD2 NA 13 TRBJ2-7 TRBV6-5 CASSRAGLFEQYF TGTGCCAGCTCGAGGGCGGGACTATTCGAGCAGTACTTC
TRBD1 NA 16 TRBJ2-3 TRBV4-3 CASRRSTGEFTDTQYF TGCGCCAGCAGACGAAGTACAGGGGAATTCACAGATACGCAGTATTTT
NA NA 15 TRBJ1-3 TRBV2 CASTRAPTSGNTIYF TGTGCCAGCACCCGTGCACCTACTTCTGGAAACACCATATATTTT
NA NA 14 TRBJ2-7 TRBV11-2 CASSLVRSSYEQYF TGTGCCAGCAGCTTAGTCCGGTCTTCCTACGAGCAGTACTTC
TRBD1 NA 13 TRBJ2-7 TRBV6-4 CASSYDRGYEQYF TGTGCCAGCAGTTACGACAGGGGCTACGAGCAGTACTTC
NA NA 14 TRBJ2-7 TRBV7-6 CASSLFAGVHEQYF TGTGCCAGCAGCTTATTCGCAGGGGTCCACGAGCAGTACTTC
TRBD1 NA 16 TRBJ1-2 TRBV7-2 CASRGDRWGTNYGYTF TGTGCCAGCAGGGGGGACAGGTGGGGAACTAACTATGGCTACACCTTC
NA NA 15 TRBJ2-2 TRBV9 CASSLGSFDTGELFF TGTGCCAGCAGCCTCGGGAGCTTCGACACCGGGGAGCTGTTTTTT
NA NA 14 TRBJ2-5 TRBV4-3 CASSLFPDQETQYF TGCGCCAGCAGCCTCTTTCCGGACCAAGAGACCCAGTACTTC
NA NA 13 TRBJ1-5 TRBV30 CAWSGTDNQPQHF TGTGCCTGGAGTGGTACAGACAATCAGCCCCAGCATTTT
TRBD2 NA 16 TRBJ2-5 TRBV7-2 CASSLGWRREGETQYF TGTGCCAGCAGCTTAGGTTGGAGGCGGGAGGGCGAGACCCAGTACTTC
TRBD1 NA 15 TRBJ2-5 TRBV11-2 CASSLVTGGPETQYF TGTGCCAGCAGCTTAGTGACAGGGGGCCCAGAGACCCAGTACTTC
TRBD2 NA 16 TRBJ2-3 TRBV9 CASSTILAGEADTQYF TGTGCCAGCAGCACCATACTAGCGGGAGAAGCAGATACGCAGTATTTT
NA NA 13 TRBJ2-7 TRBV9 CASSAGVWDEQYF TGTGCCAGCAGCGCGGGGGTGTGGGACGAGCAGTACTTC
TRBD2 once 16 TRBJ2-1 TRBV10-2 CASSEVWREGLNEQFF TGCGCCAGCAGTGAGGTGTGGCGGGAGGGCCTTAATGAGCAGTTCTTC
NA NA 12 TRBJ1-2 TRBV9 CASSVGGGGYTF TGTGCCAGCAGCGTAGGGGGGGGTGGCTACACCTTC
NA NA 13 TRBJ1-1 TRBV18 CASSPGLNTEAFF TGTGCCAGCTCACCAGGGCTTAACACTGAAGCTTTCTTT
NA NA 13 TRBJ1-2 TRBV29-1 CSVEYSYRGGYTF TGCAGCGTTGAATACAGCTATCGTGGCGGCTACACCTTC
TRBD2 NA 13 TRBJ2-3 TRBV30 CAWSELAGDTQYF TGTGCCTGGAGTGAACTAGCGGGAGATACGCAGTATTTT